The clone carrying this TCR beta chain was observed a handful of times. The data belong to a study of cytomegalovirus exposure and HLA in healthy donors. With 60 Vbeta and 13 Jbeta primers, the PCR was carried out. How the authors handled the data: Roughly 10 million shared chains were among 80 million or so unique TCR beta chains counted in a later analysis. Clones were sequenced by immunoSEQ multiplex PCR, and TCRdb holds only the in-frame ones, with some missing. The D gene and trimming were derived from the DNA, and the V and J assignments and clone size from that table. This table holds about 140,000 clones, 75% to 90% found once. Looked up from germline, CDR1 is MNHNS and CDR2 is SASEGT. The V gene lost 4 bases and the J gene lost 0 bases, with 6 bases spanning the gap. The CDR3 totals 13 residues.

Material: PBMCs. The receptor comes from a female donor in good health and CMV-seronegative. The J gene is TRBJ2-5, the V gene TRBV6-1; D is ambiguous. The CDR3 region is CASSVFNQETQYF. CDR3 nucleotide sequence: TGTGCCAGCAGTGTTTTCAACCAAGAGACCCAGTACTTC.